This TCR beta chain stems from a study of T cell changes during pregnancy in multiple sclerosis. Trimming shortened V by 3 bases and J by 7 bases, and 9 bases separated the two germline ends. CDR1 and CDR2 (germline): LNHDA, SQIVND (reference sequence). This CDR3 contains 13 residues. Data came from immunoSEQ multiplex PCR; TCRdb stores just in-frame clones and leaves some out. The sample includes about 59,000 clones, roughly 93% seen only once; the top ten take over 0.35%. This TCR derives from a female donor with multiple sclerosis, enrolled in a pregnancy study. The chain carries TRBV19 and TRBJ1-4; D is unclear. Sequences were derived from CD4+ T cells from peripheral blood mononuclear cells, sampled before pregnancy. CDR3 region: CASSISEPEKLFF. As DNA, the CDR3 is TGTGCCAGTAGTATTTCGGAGCCTGAAAAACTGTTTTTT. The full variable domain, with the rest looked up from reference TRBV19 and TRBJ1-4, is DGGITQSPKYLFRKEGQNVTLSCEQNLNHDAMYWYRQDPGQGLRLIYYSQIVNDFQKGDIAEGYSVSREKKESFPLTVTSAQKNPTAFYLCASSISEPEKLFFGSGTQLSVL.